The rows below give T cell receptor beta chains drawn from one sample of a study of cytomegalovirus exposure and HLA in healthy donors. Here immunoSEQ multiplex PCR was the method, and the copy in TCRdb shows in-frame clones only, minus some. Among some 270,000 clones listed, about 86% were seen once. Specimen: PBMCs. These TCRs come from a woman under 30 in good health and CMV-seronegative. The CDR3 runs from the conserved cysteine through the conserved F or W. A D gene is named only where the DNA matches it firmly. Some rows have no size entry. The others give once, few or many, or a class for an expanded clone.

CDR3 DNA,CDR3 protein,V gene,J gene,D gene,clone size
TGTGCCAGCAGGGTTAGGACAGCAACCAACTATGGCTACACCTTC,CASRVRTATNYGYTF,TRBV6-1,TRBJ1-2,-,-
TGTGCCAGCAGACCCATTTCGGGGTCTGGAAACACCATATATTTT,CASRPISGSGNTIYF,TRBV11-2,TRBJ1-3,-,-
TGTGCCAGCACCAAATGGGGGCCGACCCACAATGAGCAGTTCTTC,CASTKWGPTHNEQFF,TRBV28,TRBJ2-1,-,-
TGTGCCAGTAGCCTCACACATGGAGGTGGCACTGAAGCTTTCTTT,CASSLTHGGGTEAFF,TRBV19,TRBJ1-1,-,-
TGCAGCGTTGAAGATCTAGCGGGGGCCGGAGATGAGCAGTTCTTC,CSVEDLAGAGDEQFF,TRBV29-1,TRBJ2-1,TRBD2,few
TGTGCCAGCGATAAGACTAGCGGGACGGATACGCAGTATTTT,CASDKTSGTDTQYF,TRBV28,TRBJ2-3,TRBD2,-
TGTGCCAGCAGTTACTCGAGGACTAGCGGGAGTGATACGCAGTATTTT,CASSYSRTSGSDTQYF,TRBV6-6,TRBJ2-3,TRBD2,-
TGTGCCAGCAGTTACTCGGAGGGGCTAGTTGGAAAACTGTTTTTT,CASSYSEGLVGKLFF,TRBV6-6,TRBJ1-4,-,-
TGTGCCAGCAGAACACCCTCAACTAATGAAAAACTGTTTTTT,CASRTPSTNEKLFF,TRBV2,TRBJ1-4,-,-
TGTGCCAGCAGTAGGGAGCGTTCCTACAATGAGCAGTTCTTC,CASSRERSYNEQFF,TRBV6-5,TRBJ2-1,-,-
TGTGCCATACGCGCCACAGGGGGCAATCAGCCCCAGCATTTT,CAIRATGGNQPQHF,TRBV10-3,TRBJ1-5,TRBD1,-
TGTGCCAGCAGCCTCCAGGGCGGGGTCGTCTACGAGCAGTACTTC,CASSLQGGVVYEQYF,TRBV6-4,TRBJ2-7,-,-
TGTGCCAGCAGCTTGGGACAGAACACTGAAGCTTTCTTT,CASSLGQNTEAFF,TRBV9,TRBJ1-1,-,-
TGTGCCAGCAGCGGACCTAGCGGGAGATTGGATGAGCAGTTCTTC,CASSGPSGRLDEQFF,TRBV9,TRBJ2-1,TRBD2,-
TGTGCCAGCAGTCGCGGGACAGAGGCTTTCTTT,CASSRGTEAFF,TRBV6-1,TRBJ1-1,TRBD1,-
TGTGCCAGCAGCCAATACCCGACAGGGGGCTATTCACCCCTCCACTTT,CASSQYPTGGYSPLHF,TRBV9,TRBJ1-6,TRBD1,-
TGTGCCAGCAGCCCTCAGACTAGCAGAAGCACAGATACGCAGTATTTT,CASSPQTSRSTDTQYF,TRBV9,TRBJ2-3,TRBD2,-
TGCGCCACAGGGCAGGTGGACACCGGGGAGCTGTTTTTT,CATGQVDTGELFF,TRBV5-1,TRBJ2-2,-,-
TGTGCCAGCAGTTTATATTCGGATGGGCGAAATCAGCCCCAGCATTTT,CASSLYSDGRNQPQHF,TRBV27,TRBJ1-5,-,-
TGTGCCAGCAGTCCCCCGGGACAGGGGGCGGGTGGCTACACCTTC,CASSPPGQGAGGYTF,TRBV28,TRBJ1-2,TRBD1,-
TGTGCCAGCTCTATAGCAGGAGGGTACGAGCAGTACTTC,CASSIAGGYEQYF,TRBV2,TRBJ2-7,-,-
TGTGCCAGCAGCCAGACTATACAAAACTACGAGCAGTACTTC,CASSQTIQNYEQYF,TRBV7-9,TRBJ2-7,-,once
TGTGCCAGCAGCGTAGTATTGTGGCCAGGGCCTATATATGGCTACACCTTC,CASSVVLWPGPIYGYTF,TRBV9,TRBJ1-2,-,-
TGTGCCAGCAGTTTAAAGGGGTACGGCGATGGCTACACCTTC,CASSLKGYGDGYTF,TRBV28,TRBJ1-2,-,-
TGCGCCAGCAGCGAAGACAGCTCTGGAAACACCATATATTTT,CASSEDSSGNTIYF,TRBV5-1,TRBJ1-3,-,-
TGTGCCAGCAGCTTAGACCCGCGGACTGAGAACACCGGGGAGCTGTTTTTT,CASSLDPRTENTGELFF,TRBV11-3,TRBJ2-2,-,-
TGCGCCAGCAGCCAAGACGGACAGAATAATGAAAAACTGTTTTTT,CASSQDGQNNEKLFF,TRBV4-3,TRBJ1-4,-,-
TGTGCCAGCAGTTTCTCCCGCACAGATACGCAGTATTTT,CASSFSRTDTQYF,TRBV27,TRBJ2-3,-,-
TGTGCCAGCAGTCCCCAGGACAGGGAGAATTCACCCCTCCACTTT,CASSPQDRENSPLHF,TRBV28,TRBJ1-6,TRBD1,-
TGCGCCAGCAGCCAACCCGGGAGGGGTAATGAGCAGTTCTTC,CASSQPGRGNEQFF,TRBV4-1,TRBJ2-1,TRBD2,-
TGTGCCAGCAGTTTATCCACTGAGGGCTACGAGCAGTACTTC,CASSLSTEGYEQYF,TRBV27,TRBJ2-7,-,-
TGCGCCAGTTCTAGCGGGAGACTGTCCGACATTCAGTACTTC,CASSSGRLSDIQYF,TRBV4-1,TRBJ2-4,TRBD2,-
TGTGCCAGCACCCCCCTTGGAGCCTCTGAGAGCAATCAGCCCCAGCATTTT,CASTPLGASESNQPQHF,TRBV27,TRBJ1-5,-,-
TGCAGCTCATCACCCGGACAGTTCAACGAAGCTTTCTTT,CSSSPGQFNEAFF,TRBV29-1,TRBJ1-1,-,-
TGTGCCAGCAGCTTGGGGCAAGAAACTGAAGCTTTCTTT,CASSLGQETEAFF,TRBV5-4,TRBJ1-1,-,-
TGTGCCAGCAGTTTACGGCCCGGACAGGGCGCAGGCTACACCTTC,CASSLRPGQGAGYTF,TRBV27,TRBJ1-2,TRBD1,-
TGCAGCGTTGAACCGACCTTACAGACTAACTATGGCTACACCTTC,CSVEPTLQTNYGYTF,TRBV29-1,TRBJ1-2,-,once
TGTGCCAGCAGTTACTCAGGGACAGGGGGAGGCTATGGCTACACCTTC,CASSYSGTGGGYGYTF,TRBV6-5,TRBJ1-2,TRBD1,-
TGCAGCGTTGAAATCGGAAGGGGATTAGCCGGGGAGCTGTTTTTT,CSVEIGRGLAGELFF,TRBV29-1,TRBJ2-2,-,-
TGCGCCAGCAGCTTGGAAACAGCTATGAACACTGAAGCTTTCTTT,CASSLETAMNTEAFF,TRBV5-1,TRBJ1-1,-,-
TGTGCCAGCAGTTTATCTCTCTACGAGCAGTACTTC,CASSLSLYEQYF,TRBV28,TRBJ2-7,-,-
TGTGCCAGCAGGGAGGGTTCACGCACAGATACGCAGTATTTT,CASREGSRTDTQYF,TRBV5-6,TRBJ2-3,-,-
TGTGCCATCAGTGACACAGGGCACGAGCAGTACTTC,CAISDTGHEQYF,TRBV10-3,TRBJ2-7,-,-
TGTGCCAGCAGCTTAGGTCTAGCGGACGAGACCTACAATGAGCAGTTCTTC,CASSLGLADETYNEQFF,TRBV13,TRBJ2-1,TRBD2,-
TGTGCCATCGAACGGGGGGCGGGTAGAGACAATGAGCAGTTCTTC,CAIERGAGRDNEQFF,TRBV10-3,TRBJ2-1,-,-
TGTGCCAGCACACCAGGGGGCCGGGATACGCAGTATTTT,CASTPGGRDTQYF,TRBV28,TRBJ2-3,TRBD1,-
TGTGCCAGCAGTGCGGGGACAGGAGATACGCAGTATTTT,CASSAGTGDTQYF,TRBV6-5,TRBJ2-3,TRBD1,once
TGTGCCAGCAGCTCAGGGCGGAGAGGCACAGATACGCAGTATTTT,CASSSGRRGTDTQYF,TRBV6-5,TRBJ2-3,-,-
TGTGCCAGCAGTTACCAAGGGGGGGAGAACACTGAAGCTTTCTTT,CASSYQGGENTEAFF,TRBV6-5,TRBJ1-1,-,-
TGTGCCAGCACCAGGGACAGGGTATCTGGCTACACCTTC,CASTRDRVSGYTF,TRBV6-1,TRBJ1-2,TRBD1,-
TGTGCCTGGCTGGGACAGGGCTACGAGCAGTACTTC,CAWLGQGYEQYF,TRBV30,TRBJ2-7,TRBD1,few
TGTGCCAGCTCAGGACAGGGAGACTATGGCTACACCTTC,CASSGQGDYGYTF,TRBV19,TRBJ1-2,TRBD1,-
TGTGCCAGCAGCTTAATTCGGTCCTACAATGAGCAGTTCTTC,CASSLIRSYNEQFF,TRBV7-8,TRBJ2-1,-,-
TGCAGCGTTGGGCAAGTGGACACTGAAGCTTTCTTT,CSVGQVDTEAFF,TRBV29-1,TRBJ1-1,-,-
TGTGCCAGCAGCCCAATGGCAGGGGGCAATAGCACTGAAGCTTTCTTT,CASSPMAGGNSTEAFF,TRBV11-1,TRBJ1-1,TRBD1,-
TGTGCCACCAAGGGGACCAAGCAAGGAGGGTACCCTTATAGCAATCAGCCCCAGCATTTT,CATKGTKQGGYPYSNQPQHF,TRBV15,TRBJ1-5,-,-
TGTGCCAGCAGCCTCTCTACGGGGAATGAGCAGTTCTTC,CASSLSTGNEQFF,TRBV7-9,TRBJ2-1,-,-
TGTGCCAGCAGCTTAGGGGCGGGAGCCGGCGAGCAGTACTTC,CASSLGAGAGEQYF,TRBV7-9,TRBJ2-7,TRBD2,-
TGTGCCAGCAGTTCCCCATCCAGGGGATACGAGCAGTACTTC,CASSSPSRGYEQYF,TRBV28,TRBJ2-7,-,-
TGTGCCAGCAGCTTGGACAGCTCCTATAATTCACCCCTCCACTTT,CASSLDSSYNSPLHF,TRBV11-1,TRBJ1-6,-,-